The T cell receptor (beta chain) under discussion was sequenced for a study of shared clonotypes between healthy human individuals. As to this clone: The antigen remains undetermined.

The study's findings and limits: Shared clonotypes: 4.5% to 5% naive CD4, roughly 3.5% naive CD8, about 2.5% memory CD4, under 0.5% memory CD8. Depth of sequencing was expected to influence donor clonotype sharing.

From germline, CDR1 is GTSNPN and CDR2 SVGIG (reference sequence). CDR3 length equals 17 residues. J lost 2 bases, V lost 2 bases, and 8 bases had no gene match. An assay was performed, and its level was deep. Only in-frame clones appear in the TCRdb table, and some are missing; sequencing was by immunoSEQ multiplex PCR. This sample has 2 million to 2.5 million clones; under 97% occur once, and the top ten carry less than 0.15%. The receptor's source is a man aged 18 to 30 in good health. Sequencing was performed on naive CD4+ T cells sorted from blood. Indicated subset: CD45RA+ positively selected. The genes are TRBV30 and TRBJ1-5; 11 positions agree with TRBD1. The CDR3 is CAWSHRTGGLGNQPQHF. In nucleotides, the CDR3 is TGTGCCTGGAGTCACAGGACAGGGGGCTTGGGCAATCAGCCCCAGCATTTT.